This T cell receptor beta chain appears in the sequencing data of a study of post-analysis software for immune sequencing data. Whole-study results and caveats: Included in a set of about 5 TRBV segments more frequent in patients than controls were TRBV5-6, TRBV5-1 and TRBV20-1.

Researchers reported that TCR beta cDNA libraries carried unique molecular identifiers. TCRdb re-analysed the PCR reads in MiXCR, keeping a single row per CDR3 protein. This sample carries 700,000 to 900,000 distinct CDR3 sequences, just over 45% of them seen once, and the ten largest clones take roughly 4.4%. Trimming left V 6 bases short and J 8 bases short, with 16 bases between. This CDR3 spans 13 amino acids. A note on this clonotype: Its target is not known.

V gene TRBV12-3 or TRBV12-4 combines with J gene TRBJ1-1; the D gene is possibly TRBD1 (5 bases). The sequenced sample consisted of blood. The TCR sequence derives from a girl aged 5 to 17 with multiple sclerosis. The CDR3: CASRGGDGLEAFF. DNA for the CDR3: TGTGCCAGCAGAGGAGGGGACGGCTTAGAAGCTTTCTTT.